This TCR beta chain was found in a study of cytomegalovirus exposure and HLA in healthy donors. CDR1 SGDLS and CDR2 YYNGEE come from the germline V gene. V lost 4 bases and J 0 bases, leaving 8 bases between the germline ends. The CDR3 has 14 amino acids. Use of 60 Vbeta and 13 Jbeta primers characterized the PCR. Libraries were prepared by immunoSEQ multiplex PCR; TCRdb keeps only in-frame clonotypes and omits some of them. The data contain around 200,000 clones, 70% to 80% of them seen just once; the ten biggest clones take up around a sixth. Details on this clone: Its specificity is unknown.

Findings and caveats of the study: TCR beta V- and J-gene trimming, according to a later analysis, was linked to a missense DCLRE1C variant.

This chain connects TRBV9 to TRBJ1-5; D is uncertain. The receptor comes from a man aged 35 to 55 in good health and CMV-seronegative. The sample was PBMCs. The chain's CDR3 is CASSPWSSNQPQHF. The CDR3 DNA follows: TGTGCCAGCAGCCCCTGGAGTAGCAATCAGCCCCAGCATTTT. The full variable domain, its missing parts supplied by reference TRBV9 and TRBJ1-5, is DSGVTQTPKHLITATGQRVTLRCSPRSGDLSVYWYQQSLDQGLQFLIQYYNGEERAKGNILERFSAQQFPDLHSELNLSSLELGDSALYFCASSPWSSNQPQHFGDGTRLSIL.